The 25 T cell receptor beta chains presented below share a single source sample, sequenced in a study of T cell responses to AZD1222 COVID-19 vaccine. Assay used: immunoSEQ multiplex PCR; TCRdb lists only in-frame clones, some missing. The data hold approximately 130,000 clones, with roughly 88% observed a single time. The input for sequencing was peripheral blood, taken 28 days after the second AZD1222 dose. The receptor source for this set is an adult who received the AZD1222 COVID-19 vaccine.

The chain couples TRBV12-1 to TRBJ1-1; the table's D gene call, TRBD1, was not cross checked with the DNA. TRBV12-1 is noted as a pseudogene. This CDR3 region has 15 residues. The CDR3 loop reads CASSFRQGRDTEAFF. The CDR3 nucleotides read TGTGCCAGCAGCTTTCGACAGGGCCGGGACACTGAAGCTTTCTTT.

This clone appeared a single time. The sample contains more than one DNA sequence encoding this CDR3. V gene TRBV5-1 combines with J gene TRBJ1-2; D is possibly TRBD1 (5 bases). Looked up from germline, CDR1 is SGHRS and CDR2 is YFSETQ. With 0 bases removed from V and 4 bases from J, the gap between germline ends came to 10 bases. The CDR3 length is 14 residues. The DNA for the CDR3 is TGCGCCAGCAGCTTGGTGGGGGATCTCTATGGCTACACCTTC. Translating it yields CASSLVGDLYGYTF.

The rearrangement joins TRBV28 to TRBJ1-2; 7 bases line up with TRBD1. After removal of 5 bases from V and 1 base from J, the junction contained 1 base not matched to a gene. The CDR3 length is 13 residues. Germline CDR1 reads MDHEN; CDR2 reads SYDVKM. This CDR3 reads CASSRQGNYGYTF. CDR3 nucleotides: TGTGCCAGCAGTCGACAGGGTAACTATGGCTACACCTTC.

This clone was observed a single time. The chain employs TRBV12-3 or TRBV12-4 and TRBJ1-1; no firm D call. The CDR3 covers 12 residues. V was trimmed by 10 bases and J by 1 base, leaving 10 bases between them. CDR3 coding DNA: TGTGCCACTCAGACCGCGAACACTGAAGCTTTCTTT. It codes for CATQTANTEAFF.

The rearrangement joins TRBV6-4 to TRBJ1-2, with D perhaps TRBD1 (5 bases). Germline V gives CDR1 MRHNA, CDR2 SNTAGT. CDR3 length equals 12 residues. The V and J ends lost 2 bases and 8 bases respectively, with 9 bases between them. CDR3 loop: CASSDRGIGYTF. As DNA, the CDR3 is TGTGCCAGCAGTGACCGGGGGATCGGCTACACCTTC.

The chain is built from TRBV19 and TRBJ1-6; D is unresolved. Looked up from germline, CDR1 is LNHDA and CDR2 is SQIVND (reference sequence). V was clipped by 7 bases and J by 10 bases, with 26 bases between them. CDR3 length: 17 amino acids. In DNA form, the CDR3 reads TGTGCCAGTAAATGGTGGGTCTCTTTGAACAGAGTATCACCCCTCCACTTT. This sequence encodes CASKWWVSLNRVSPLHF. Full variable domain (rest looked up from reference TRBV19 and TRBJ1-6): DGGITQSPKYLFRKEGQNVTLSCEQNLNHDAMYWYRQDPGQGLRLIYYSQIVNDFQKGDIAEGYSVSREKKESFPLTVTSAQKNPTAFYLCASKWWVSLNRVSPLHFGNGTRLTVT.

The rearrangement uses TRBV18 and TRBJ1-5; 10 positions match TRBD1. The CDR3 runs to 18 residues. The J segment lost 6 bases and the V segment lost 3 bases, leaving 14 bases of the junction unmatched. The germline gives CDR1 KGHSH, CDR2 LQKENI. CDR3 region: CASSPPSGTGVGGQPQHF. The CDR3, as DNA: TGTGCCAGCTCACCGCCTTCCGGGACAGGGGTAGGAGGTCAGCCCCAGCATTTT.

The rearrangement joins TRBV29-1 to TRBJ1-1; weak D call: TRBD1 (6 bases). Trimming removed 6 bases from V and 0 bases from J, with 11 bases in between. CDR1 is SQVTM, CDR2 ANQGSEA, per germline. The CDR3 loop spans 13 amino acids. CDR3 sequence reads: CSVRTGLNTEAFF. In DNA form, the CDR3 reads TGCAGCGTGAGAACAGGGTTGAACACTGAAGCTTTCTTT.

V gene TRBV19 combines with J gene TRBJ1-1, with D perhaps TRBD1 (6 bases). This CDR3 comprises 13 residues. Germline V gives CDR1 LNHDA, CDR2 SQIVND (reference sequence). V dropped 4 bases and J dropped 1 base, with 7 bases sitting between them. CDR3 sequence: CASSTTGNTEAFF. The CDR3 nucleotides read TGTGCCAGTAGTACGACAGGGAACACTGAAGCTTTCTTT.

The V and J genes are TRBV6-4 and TRBJ1-2, with a weak D call TRBD1 (6 bases). Trimming cost V 2 bases and J 7 bases, with 20 bases left between them. The CDR3 has 16 amino acids. Germline lookup yields CDR1 MRHNA and CDR2 SNTAGT. CDR3 coding DNA: TGTGCCAGCAGTGACACCTTACAGGGAGGTACCTCTGGCTACACCTTC. As protein: CASSDTLQGGTSGYTF.

V is TRBV30 and J is TRBJ2-7; tentative D call: TRBD1 (6 bases). Between the trimmed V and J ends, which lost 8 bases and 7 bases, there was a span of 15 bases. This CDR3 spans 11 amino acids. From germline, CDR1 is GTSNPN and CDR2 SVGIG (reference sequence). CDR3: CAGITGREQYF. DNA of the CDR3: TGTGCCGGCATTACAGGGCGAGAGCAGTACTTC.

The genes are TRBV28 and TRBJ1-1; D gene unclear. The ends were cut back, 5 bases at V and 0 bases at J, with 22 bases in the middle. Looked up from germline, CDR1 is MDHEN and CDR2 is SYDVKM. There are 18 residues in the CDR3. The CDR3 sequence is CASSPLLGDWVMNTEAFF. CDR3 in DNA: TGTGCCAGCAGTCCCTTGTTAGGTGACTGGGTGATGAACACTGAAGCTTTCTTT.

V gene TRBV6-6 combines with J gene TRBJ1-4, with 10 bases identical to TRBD1. This CDR3 region has 16 residues. With V trimmed by 7 bases and J by 8 bases, 13 bases remained unmatched. Germline-derived CDR1 and CDR2 are MNHNY and SVGAGI (reference sequence). The CDR3 DNA sequence: TGTGCCAGCACCGACAGGGGGCGCAAGGTCAAGGAAAAACTGTTTTTT. Encoded protein: CASTDRGRKVKEKLFF.

The chain recombines TRBV6-5 with TRBJ1-1; possible D gene TRBD1, 5 bases. V shed 7 bases and J shed 11 bases, with 17 bases lying between them. CDR3 length: 12 amino acids. Germline V gives CDR1 MNHEY, CDR2 SVGAGI. The CDR3 protein is CASIGTGGFAFF. CDR3 bases: TGTGCCAGCATCGGGACCGGTGGGTTTGCTTTCTTT.

V usage is TRBV4-2 and J usage is TRBJ1-6; no clear D. Germline loops: CDR1 LGHNA, CDR2 YNFKEQ. The CDR3 runs 15 residues. Trimming took 1 base from V and 5 from J, leaving 9 bases between them. CDR3 DNA: TGTGCCAGCAGCCAAGTTAATCCTCATAATTCACCCCTCCACTTT. This translates into CASSQVNPHNSPLHF.

This chain uses TRBV6-2 or TRBV6-3 with TRBJ1-6; D remains ambiguous. CDR1 MNHEY and CDR2 SVGEGT come from the germline V gene. Trimming took 6 bases from V and 9 from J, leaving 12 bases between them. There are 13 residues in the CDR3. The CDR3 DNA reads as TGTGCCAGCAGCCCCCGCGGGCGTTCACCCCTCCACTTT. Protein product: CASSPRGRSPLHF.

The DNA of the CDR3 is TGTGCCAGCAACCCTGTAGGAACGGCTGAGCAGTTCTTC. It specifies CASNPVGTAEQFF. The rearrangement uses TRBV2 and TRBJ2-1; no reliable D call. This CDR3 contains 13 residues. Trimming stripped 7 bases from V and 9 bases from J, with 16 bases between. Per germline, CDR1 SNHLY and CDR2 FYNNEI.

The rearrangement links TRBV6-5 to TRBJ1-5; TRBD1 might be the D (6 bases). CDR3 size: 15 residues. V shed 5 bases and J shed 3 bases, with 14 bases lying between them. Germline lookup yields CDR1 MNHEY and CDR2 SVGAGI. The CDR3 here is CASSLPGHHNQPQHF. The DNA of the CDR3 is TGTGCCAGCAGTCTCCCGGGACACCACAATCAGCCCCAGCATTTT.

The chain carries TRBV7-2 and TRBJ1-4, with TRBD1 as a possible D gene (5 bases). CDR1 and CDR2 from the germline V gene are SGHTA and FQGNSA. Trimming stripped 5 bases from V and 8 bases from J, with 12 bases between. The CDR3 sequence is 13 residues long. This CDR3 reads CASSINPGEKLFF. The CDR3 coding sequence is TGTGCCAGCAGCATCAACCCAGGGGAAAAACTGTTTTTT.

V is TRBV27 and J is TRBJ1-2; 10 bases align to TRBD1. V dropped 8 bases and J dropped 5; count of bases not matched to a gene: 2. The germline V gene has CDR1 MNHEY and CDR2 SMNVEV (reference sequence). The CDR3 covers 12 residues. The CDR3 nucleotides read TGTGCCAGCCGGGGACAGGGGTATGGCTACACCTTC. It is translated as CASRGQGYGYTF.

V gene TRBV30 combines with J gene TRBJ1-5; TRBD1 matches at 7 bases. The J segment lost 1 base and the V segment lost 6 bases, leaving 3 bases of the junction unmatched. CDR1 GTSNPN and CDR2 SVGIG come from the germline V gene (reference sequence). CDR3 size: 13 residues. In DNA form, the CDR3 reads TGTGCCTGTACGACAGGGAGCAATCAGCCCCAGCATTTT. Translated, it gives CACTTGSNQPQHF.

The V and J genes are TRBV12-5 and TRBJ1-2; D gene ambiguous. This CDR3 spans 14 amino acids. Trimming pared 0 bases from V and 8 bases from J, leaving 13 bases between. Germline lookup yields CDR1 LGHNT and CDR2 FRNRAP. This CDR3 reads CASGLVGQARGYTF. The CDR3 nucleotides read TGTGCTAGTGGTTTGGTGGGTCAGGCGAGAGGCTACACCTTC.

This chain links TRBV28 with TRBJ1-1; TRBD1 is a possible D gene (6 bases). Trimming pared 4 bases from V and 1 base from J, leaving 7 bases between. This CDR3 comprises 13 residues. The germline V gene encodes CDR1 MDHEN and CDR2 SYDVKM. CDR3 nucleotide sequence: TGTGCCAGCAGTTCCAGGGGGAACACTGAAGCTTTCTTT. Translating gives CASSSRGNTEAFF.

The J gene is TRBJ2-7, the V gene TRBV4-3; TRBD2 aligns across 16 bases. CDR3 length equals 20 residues. J lost 6 bases, V lost 0 bases, and 14 bases had no gene match. Per the germline V gene, CDR1 is LGHNA and CDR2 is YSLEER. The CDR3 DNA reads as TGCGCCAGCAGCCAAGAATATGACAAAGGGACTAGCGGGGGGGGACTCGAGCAGTACTTC. Amino acid sequence: CASSQEYDKGTSGGGLEQYF.

The CDR3 protein is CASMNENYGYTF. As DNA, the CDR3 is TGTGCCAGTATGAACGAGAACTATGGCTACACCTTC. V is TRBV19 and J is TRBJ1-2; D gene unclear. The CDR3 length is 12 residues. Germline CDR1 LNHDA, CDR2 SQIVND (reference sequence). V lost 7 bases and J 2 bases, leaving 8 bases between the germline ends.